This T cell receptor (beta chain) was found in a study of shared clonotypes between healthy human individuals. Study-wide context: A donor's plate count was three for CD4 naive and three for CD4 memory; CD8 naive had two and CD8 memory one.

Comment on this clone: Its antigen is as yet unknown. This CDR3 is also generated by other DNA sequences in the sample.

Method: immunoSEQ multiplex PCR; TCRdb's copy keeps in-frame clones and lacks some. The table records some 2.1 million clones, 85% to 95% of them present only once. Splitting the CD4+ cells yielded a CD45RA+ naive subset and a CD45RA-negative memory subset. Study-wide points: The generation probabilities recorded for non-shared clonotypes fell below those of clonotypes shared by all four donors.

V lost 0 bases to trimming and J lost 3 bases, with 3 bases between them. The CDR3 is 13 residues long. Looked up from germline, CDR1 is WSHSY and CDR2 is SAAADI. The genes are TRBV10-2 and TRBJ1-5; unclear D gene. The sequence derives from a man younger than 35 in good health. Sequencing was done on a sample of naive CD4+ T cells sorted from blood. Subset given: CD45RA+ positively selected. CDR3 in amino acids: CASSESVNQPQHF. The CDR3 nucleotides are TGCGCCAGCAGTGAGTCGGTCAATCAGCCCCAGCATTTT.